A selection of T cell receptor beta chains follows, all from one sample in a study of cytomegalovirus exposure and HLA in healthy donors. Some clones are missing from TCRdb's copy, which holds only in-frame ones; the method was immunoSEQ multiplex PCR. This sample has about 160,000 clones, with roughly 73% found just once. The specimen was PBMCs. These receptors came from a woman aged 25 to 39 in good health and CMV-seronegative. Both conserved end residues are part of each CDR3. A D gene is named only where the DNA matches it firmly. Clone size appears in some rows only: once, few, many, or a class for an expanded clone.

TRBV5-1	TRBD2	TRBJ2-1	few	CASSPQGGGGAESYNEQFF	TGCGCCAGCAGCCCACAGGGCGGCGGGGGGGCCGAATCCTACAATGAGCAGTTCTTC
TRBV5-1	TRBD1	TRBJ1-1	.	CASSWGTENTEAFF	TGCGCCAGCAGCTGGGGGACAGAGAACACTGAAGCTTTCTTT
TRBV19	TRBD2	TRBJ2-3	.	CASSKQRGVTDTQYF	TGTGCCAGTAGCAAACAGCGGGGGGTAACAGATACGCAGTATTTT
TRBV27	TRBD2	TRBJ2-5	.	CASSLAPPRTRIIETQYF	TGTGCCAGCAGCCTAGCACCGCCTCGGACTAGGATCATAGAGACCCAGTACTTC
TRBV5-4	TRBD1	TRBJ1-2	.	CASSSPTSGTGSYGYTF	TGTGCCAGCAGCTCGCCCACCTCAGGGACAGGGAGCTATGGCTACACCTTC
TRBV7-9	.	TRBJ2-7	.	CASSWGLSYEQYF	TGTGCCAGCAGCTGGGGACTTTCCTACGAGCAGTACTTC
TRBV28	TRBD1	TRBJ1-1	.	CASSWTGANTEAFF	TGTGCCAGCAGTTGGACAGGGGCGAATACTGAAGCTTTCTTT
TRBV5-1	TRBD1	TRBJ2-2	.	CASSLGDRYTGELFF	TGCGCCAGCAGCTTGGGGGACAGGTACACCGGGGAGCTGTTTTTT
TRBV27	TRBD1	TRBJ2-6	.	CASSFSRRQGKDGANVLTF	TGTGCCAGCAGTTTCTCCCGAAGACAGGGTAAAGATGGGGCCAACGTCCTGACTTTC
TRBV5-6	.	TRBJ1-3	.	CASSLAGSGNTIYF	TGTGCCAGCAGCCTCGCCGGCTCTGGAAACACCATATATTTT
TRBV7-2	TRBD1	TRBJ1-2	.	CASSGGTGVYGYTF	TGTGCCAGCAGCGGGGGGACAGGGGTCTATGGCTACACCTTC
TRBV5-1	.	TRBJ1-1	few	CASSLVQGDTEAFF	TGCGCCAGCAGCTTGGTACAGGGCGACACTGAAGCTTTCTTT
TRBV11-1	.	TRBJ1-6	.	CASSRGMSNDSPLHF	TGTGCCAGCAGCCGAGGAATGTCCAACGATTCACCCCTCCACTTT
TRBV5-4	.	TRBJ1-1	.	CASSRGGPTQAFF	TGTGCCAGCAGCCGGGGGGGGCCCACCCAAGCTTTCTTT
TRBV6-1	TRBD1	TRBJ1-4	.	CASSGGTGGEKLFF	TGTGCCAGCAGTGGGGGGACAGGGGGCGAGAAACTGTTTTTT
TRBV7-7	.	TRBJ2-5	.	CASSLLGEETQYF	TGTGCCAGCAGCTTATTGGGAGAAGAGACCCAGTACTTC
TRBV10-3	TRBD1	TRBJ1-5	.	CAISGTGQQPQHF	TGTGCCATCAGTGGGACAGGGCAACAGCCCCAGCATTTT